This TCR beta chain was sequenced for a study of shared T cell receptors in the human thymus. Germline CDR1 and CDR2: SGHVS and FQNEAQ. The CDR3 sequence is 17 residues long. V lost 5 bases and J lost 4; bases outside the gene matches: 16. Data came from immunoSEQ multiplex PCR; TCRdb stores just in-frame clones and leaves some out. Of some 760,000 clones listed, 70% to 90% are singletons. The same data also contributed to another study, on human thymus T cells. That study adds: Donation was from healthy Finnish infants who were having corrective surgery that addressed congenital heart defects. From resections taken during corrective heart surgery, the thymus tissue was obtained. Thymic repertoires of unrelated individuals were reported in related research to overlap highly.

This sequence joins TRBV7-8 and TRBJ1-2; TRBD1 matches 7 bases. Sequencing was done on a sample of thymocytes. The clonotype comes from a girl less than two years old with a congenital heart defect. The CDR3 DNA follows: TGTGCCAGCAGCCCCCCGGGGACAGACAATCTGACCTATGGCTACACCTTC. Translating gives CASSPPGTDNLTYGYTF.